This T cell receptor (beta chain) originates from a study of graft-versus-host responses after intestinal transplantation. Study in general: Every recipient had anti-thymocyte globulin induction and two to four years of tacrolimus plus steroids.

The data were produced by immunoSEQ multiplex PCR, yet TCRdb's version contains in-frame clones alone and is incomplete. The repertoire consists of approximately 97,000 clones, with around 90% occurring once and the leading ten covering roughly 0.069%. This clone was seen only a few times. The antigen remains unidentified. The TCR comes from a human donor who was the organ donor for an intestinal transplant. Material: unstimulated CD8+ T cells sorted from spleen or lymph node cells, obtained before transplant.

The CDR3 nucleotides read TGTGCCAGCAGCCGAGGGGGCAACCTCCACGAGCAGTACTTC. Encoded protein: CASSRGGNLHEQYF. V and J are TRBV5-4 and TRBJ2-7; 7 nucleotides line up with TRBD1. The CDR3 covers 14 residues. Germline V gives CDR1 SGHNT, CDR2 YYREEE (reference sequence). V lost 4 bases and J lost 5; bases outside the gene matches: 9.